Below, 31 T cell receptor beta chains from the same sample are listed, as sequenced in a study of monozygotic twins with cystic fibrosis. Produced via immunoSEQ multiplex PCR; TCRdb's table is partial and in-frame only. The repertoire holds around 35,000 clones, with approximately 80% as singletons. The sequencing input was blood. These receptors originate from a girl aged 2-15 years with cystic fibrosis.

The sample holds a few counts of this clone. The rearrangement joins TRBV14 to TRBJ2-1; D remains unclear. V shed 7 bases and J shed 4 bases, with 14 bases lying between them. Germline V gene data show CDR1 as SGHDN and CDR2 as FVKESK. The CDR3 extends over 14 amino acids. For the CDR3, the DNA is TGTGCCAGCACCCCATATCGCGGTTACAATGAGCAGTTCTTC. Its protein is CASTPYRGYNEQFF. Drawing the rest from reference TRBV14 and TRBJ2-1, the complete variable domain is EAGVTQFPSHSVIEKGQTVTLRCDPISGHDNLYWYRRVMGKEIKFLLHFVKESKQDESGMPNNRFLAERTGGTYSTLKVQPAELEDSGVYFCASTPYRGYNEQFFGPGTRLTVL.

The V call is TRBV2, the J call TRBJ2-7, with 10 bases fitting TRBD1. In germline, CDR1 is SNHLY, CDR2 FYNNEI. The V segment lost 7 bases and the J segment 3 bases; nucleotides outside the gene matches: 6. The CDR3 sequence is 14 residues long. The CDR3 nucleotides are TGTGCCAGCACCGTAGGACAGGGGGGCTACGAGCAGTACTTC. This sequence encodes CASTVGQGGYEQYF.

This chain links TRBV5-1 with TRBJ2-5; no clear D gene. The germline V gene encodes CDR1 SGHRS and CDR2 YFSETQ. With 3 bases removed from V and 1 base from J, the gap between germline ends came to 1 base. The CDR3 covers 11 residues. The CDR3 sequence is CASSSQETQYF. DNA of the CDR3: TGCGCCAGCAGCTCCCAAGAGACCCAGTACTTC.

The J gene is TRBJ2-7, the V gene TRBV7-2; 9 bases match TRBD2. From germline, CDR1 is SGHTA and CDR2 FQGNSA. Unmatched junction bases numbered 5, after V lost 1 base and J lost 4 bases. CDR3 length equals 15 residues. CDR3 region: CASSLEAGGPYEQYF. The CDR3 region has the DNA TGTGCCAGCAGCTTAGAGGCGGGGGGGCCTTACGAGCAGTACTTC.

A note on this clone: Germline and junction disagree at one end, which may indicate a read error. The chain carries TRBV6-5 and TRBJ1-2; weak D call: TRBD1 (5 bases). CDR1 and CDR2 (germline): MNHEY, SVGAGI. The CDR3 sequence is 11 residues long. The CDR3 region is CASSPGRGFFF. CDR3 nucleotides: TGTGCCAGCAGTCCGGGACGGGGGTTTTTTTTC.

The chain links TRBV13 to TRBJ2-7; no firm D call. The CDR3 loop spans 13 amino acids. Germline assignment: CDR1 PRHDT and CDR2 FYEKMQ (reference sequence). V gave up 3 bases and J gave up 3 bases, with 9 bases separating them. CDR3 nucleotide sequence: TGTGCCAGCAGCTTTGGGCAGAGCTACGAGCAGTACTTC. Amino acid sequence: CASSFGQSYEQYF.

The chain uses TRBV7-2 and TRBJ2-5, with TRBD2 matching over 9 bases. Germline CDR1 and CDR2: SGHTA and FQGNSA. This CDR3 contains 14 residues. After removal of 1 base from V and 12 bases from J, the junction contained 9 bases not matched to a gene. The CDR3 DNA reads TGTGCCAGCAGCTTAGAAGGGGTAGGACTAGCGAAGTACTTC. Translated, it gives CASSLEGVGLAKYF.

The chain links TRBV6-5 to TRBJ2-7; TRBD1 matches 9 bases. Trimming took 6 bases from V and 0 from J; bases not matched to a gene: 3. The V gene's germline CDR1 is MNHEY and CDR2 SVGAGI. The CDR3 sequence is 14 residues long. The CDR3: CASSPTGGSYEQYF. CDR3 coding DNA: TGTGCCAGCAGCCCGACAGGGGGCTCCTACGAGCAGTACTTC.

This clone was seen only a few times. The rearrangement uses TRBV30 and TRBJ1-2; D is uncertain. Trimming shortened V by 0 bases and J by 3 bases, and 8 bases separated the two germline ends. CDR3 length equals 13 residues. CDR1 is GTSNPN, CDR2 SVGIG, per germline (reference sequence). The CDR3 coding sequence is TGTGCCTGGAGTGTAATGGGGTACTATGGCTACACCTTC. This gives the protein CAWSVMGYYGYTF.

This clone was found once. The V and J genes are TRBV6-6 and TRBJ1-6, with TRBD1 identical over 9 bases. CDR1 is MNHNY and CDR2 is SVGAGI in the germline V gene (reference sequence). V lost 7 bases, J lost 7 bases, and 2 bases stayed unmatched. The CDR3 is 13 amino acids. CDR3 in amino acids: CASTTGGNSPLHF. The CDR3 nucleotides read TGTGCCAGCACAACAGGGGGCAATTCACCCCTCCACTTT.

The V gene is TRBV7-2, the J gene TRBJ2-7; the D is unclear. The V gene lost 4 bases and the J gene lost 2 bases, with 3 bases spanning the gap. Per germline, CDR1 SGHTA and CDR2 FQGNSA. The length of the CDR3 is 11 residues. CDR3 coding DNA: TGTGCCAGCAGCTACACCTACGAGCAGTACTTC. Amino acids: CASSYTYEQYF.

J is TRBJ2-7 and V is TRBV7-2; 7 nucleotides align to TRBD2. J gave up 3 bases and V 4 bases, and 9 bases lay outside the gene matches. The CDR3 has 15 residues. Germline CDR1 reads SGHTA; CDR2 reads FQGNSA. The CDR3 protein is CASSSLGSGVYEQYF. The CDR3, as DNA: TGTGCCAGCAGCTCGTTGGGAAGCGGGGTCTACGAGCAGTACTTC.

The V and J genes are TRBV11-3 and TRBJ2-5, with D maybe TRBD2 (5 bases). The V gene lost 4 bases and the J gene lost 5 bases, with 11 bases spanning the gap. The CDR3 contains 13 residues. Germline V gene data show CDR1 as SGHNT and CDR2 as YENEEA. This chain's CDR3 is CASSSTRGETQYF. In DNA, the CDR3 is TGTGCCAGCAGCTCCACCCGCGGGGAGACCCAGTACTTC.

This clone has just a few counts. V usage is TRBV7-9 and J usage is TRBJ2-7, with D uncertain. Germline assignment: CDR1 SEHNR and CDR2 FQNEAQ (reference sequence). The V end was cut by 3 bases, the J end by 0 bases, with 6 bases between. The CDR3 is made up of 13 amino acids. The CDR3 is CASSLGHSYEQYF. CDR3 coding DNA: TGTGCCAGCAGCTTGGGCCACTCCTACGAGCAGTACTTC.

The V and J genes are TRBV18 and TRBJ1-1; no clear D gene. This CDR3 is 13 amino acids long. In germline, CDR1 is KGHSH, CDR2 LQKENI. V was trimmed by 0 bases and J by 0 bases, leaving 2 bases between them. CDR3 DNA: TGTGCCAGCTCACCACCAGTGAACACTGAAGCTTTCTTT. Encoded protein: CASSPPVNTEAFF. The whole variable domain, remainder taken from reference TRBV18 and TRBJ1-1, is NAGVMQNPRHLVRRRGQEARLRCSPMKGHSHVYWYRQLPEEGLKFMVYLQKENIIDESGMPKERFSAEFPKEGPSILRIQQVVRGDSAAYFCASSPPVNTEAFFGQGTRLTVV.

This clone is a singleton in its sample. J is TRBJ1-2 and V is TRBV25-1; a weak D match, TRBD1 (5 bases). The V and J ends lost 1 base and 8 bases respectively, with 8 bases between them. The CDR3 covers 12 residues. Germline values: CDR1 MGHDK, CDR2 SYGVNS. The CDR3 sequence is CASSESWDGYTF. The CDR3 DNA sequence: TGTGCCAGCAGTGAATCGTGGGACGGCTACACCTTC.

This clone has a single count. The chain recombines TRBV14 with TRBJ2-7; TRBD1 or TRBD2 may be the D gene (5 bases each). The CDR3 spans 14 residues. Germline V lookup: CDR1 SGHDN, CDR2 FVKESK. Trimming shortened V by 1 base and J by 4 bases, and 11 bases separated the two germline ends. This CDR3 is CASSQGGKSYEQYF. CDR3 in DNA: TGTGCCAGCAGCCAAGGGGGGAAGTCGTACGAGCAGTACTTC.

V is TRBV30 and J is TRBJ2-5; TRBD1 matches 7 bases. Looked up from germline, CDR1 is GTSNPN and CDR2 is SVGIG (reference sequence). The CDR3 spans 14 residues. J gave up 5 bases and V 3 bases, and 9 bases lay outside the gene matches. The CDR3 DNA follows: TGTGCCTGGAGCGAGGGGGCGCGAGGGGAGACCCAGTACTTC. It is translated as CAWSEGARGETQYF.

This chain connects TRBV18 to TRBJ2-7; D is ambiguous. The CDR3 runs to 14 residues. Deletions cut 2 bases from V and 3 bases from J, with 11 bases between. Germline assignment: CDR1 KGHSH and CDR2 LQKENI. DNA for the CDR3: TGTGCCAGCTCACCAGGGGTGGAGAACTACGAGCAGTACTTC. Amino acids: CASSPGVENYEQYF.

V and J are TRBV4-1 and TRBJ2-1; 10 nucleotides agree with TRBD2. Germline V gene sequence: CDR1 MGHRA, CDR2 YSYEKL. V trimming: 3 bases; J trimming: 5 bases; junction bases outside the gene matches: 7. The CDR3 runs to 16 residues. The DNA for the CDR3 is TGCGCCAGCAGCCACCCGATAGCGGGGGGTCACAATGAGCAGTTCTTC. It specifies CASSHPIAGGHNEQFF.

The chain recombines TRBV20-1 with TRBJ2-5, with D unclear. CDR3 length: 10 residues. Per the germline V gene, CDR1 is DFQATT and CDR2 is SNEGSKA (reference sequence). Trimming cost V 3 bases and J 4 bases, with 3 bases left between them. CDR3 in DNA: TGCAGTGCTAGCGTAGAGACCCAGTACTTC. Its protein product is CSASVETQYF.

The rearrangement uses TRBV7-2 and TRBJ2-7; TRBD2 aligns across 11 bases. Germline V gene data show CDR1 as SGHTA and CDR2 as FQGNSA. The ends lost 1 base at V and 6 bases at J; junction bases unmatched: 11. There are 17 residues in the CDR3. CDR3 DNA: TGTGCCAGCAGCTTAGAGTTAGCGGGGGGGCGCTTGTCCGAGCAGTACTTC. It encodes CASSLELAGGRLSEQYF.

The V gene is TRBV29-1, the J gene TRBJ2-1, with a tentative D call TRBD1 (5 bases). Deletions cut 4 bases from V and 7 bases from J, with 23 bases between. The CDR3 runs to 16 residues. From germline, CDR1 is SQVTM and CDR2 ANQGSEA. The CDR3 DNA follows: TGCAGCGTTGTAATCCCCGGAAGGGGTATAGGGAATGAGCAGTTCTTC. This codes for CSVVIPGRGIGNEQFF.

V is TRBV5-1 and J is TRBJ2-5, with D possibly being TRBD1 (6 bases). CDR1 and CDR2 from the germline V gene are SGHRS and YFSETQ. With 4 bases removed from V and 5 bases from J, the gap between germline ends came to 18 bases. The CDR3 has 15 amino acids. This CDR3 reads CASSHPGTPPETQYF. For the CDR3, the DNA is TGCGCCAGCAGCCACCCCGGGACACCACCGGAGACCCAGTACTTC.

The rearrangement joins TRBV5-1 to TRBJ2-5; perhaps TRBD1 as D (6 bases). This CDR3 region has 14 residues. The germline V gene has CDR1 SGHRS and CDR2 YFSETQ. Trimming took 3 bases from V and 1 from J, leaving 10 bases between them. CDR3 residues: CASSWRQAQETQYF. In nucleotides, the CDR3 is TGCGCCAGCAGCTGGAGACAGGCCCAAGAGACCCAGTACTTC.

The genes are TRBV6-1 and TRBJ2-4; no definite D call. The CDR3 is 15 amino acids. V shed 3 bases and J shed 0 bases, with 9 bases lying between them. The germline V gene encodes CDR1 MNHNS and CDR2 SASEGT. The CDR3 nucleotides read TGTGCCAGCAGTGATCCCGGAGTAGCCAAAAACATTCAGTACTTC. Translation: CASSDPGVAKNIQYF.

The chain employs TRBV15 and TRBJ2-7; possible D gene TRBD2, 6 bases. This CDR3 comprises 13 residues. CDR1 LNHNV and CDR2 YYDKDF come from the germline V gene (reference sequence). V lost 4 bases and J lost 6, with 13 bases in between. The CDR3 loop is CATSNGGGREQYF. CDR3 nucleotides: TGTGCCACCAGCAACGGGGGAGGACGCGAGCAGTACTTC. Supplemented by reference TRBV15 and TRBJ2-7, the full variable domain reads DAMVIQNPRYQVTQFGKPVTLSCSQTLNHNVMYWYQQKSSQAPKLLFHYYDKDFNNEADTPDNFQSRRPNTSFCFLDIRSPGLGDTAMYLCATSNGGGREQYFGPGTRLTVT.

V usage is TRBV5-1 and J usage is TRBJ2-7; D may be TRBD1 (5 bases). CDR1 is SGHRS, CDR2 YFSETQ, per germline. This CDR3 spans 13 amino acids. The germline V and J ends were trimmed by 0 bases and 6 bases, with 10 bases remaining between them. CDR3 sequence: CASSLVQGSEQYF. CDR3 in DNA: TGCGCCAGCAGCTTGGTCCAGGGCTCCGAGCAGTACTTC.

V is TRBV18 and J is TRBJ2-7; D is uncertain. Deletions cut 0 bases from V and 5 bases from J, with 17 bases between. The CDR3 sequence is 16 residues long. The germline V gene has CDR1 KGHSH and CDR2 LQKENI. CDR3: CASSPPGPGRAHEQYF. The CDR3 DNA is TGTGCCAGCTCACCACCAGGTCCGGGTCGGGCTCACGAGCAGTACTTC.

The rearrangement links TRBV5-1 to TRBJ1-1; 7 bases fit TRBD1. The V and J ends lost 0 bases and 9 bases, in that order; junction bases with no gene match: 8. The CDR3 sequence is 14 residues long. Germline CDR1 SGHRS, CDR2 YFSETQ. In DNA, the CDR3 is TGCGCCAGCAGCTTGGCCGGGACAGAGCTAAAAGCTTTCTTT. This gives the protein CASSLAGTELKAFF.

CDR3: CASSLTSYSGSEDTQYF. The CDR3 DNA reads TGTGCCAGCAGCTTAACCTCATATAGCGGGTCAGAAGATACGCAGTATTTT. This rearrangement joins TRBV7-2 to TRBJ2-3; TRBD2 agrees at 7 bases. The V and J ends lost 2 bases and 5 bases, in that order; junction bases with no gene match: 13. Germline V gene lookup returns CDR1 SGHTA and CDR2 FQGNSA. The CDR3 is 17 residues long.